Listed here are 10 T cell receptor beta chains from one sample, sequenced in a study of shared clonotypes between healthy human individuals. The protocol was immunoSEQ multiplex PCR, while the TCRdb copy is restricted to in-frame clones and leaves out a portion. The table has about 600,000 clones, roughly 97% seen once. Sequenced sample: naive CD4+ T cells sorted from blood. The subset is: CD45RA+ positively selected. These receptors were collected from a woman in her 30s in good health.

V and J are TRBV28 and TRBJ1-5; maybe TRBD1 (5 bases). This CDR3 comprises 13 residues. Germline CDR1 is MDHEN and CDR2 is SYDVKM. The V gene lost 6 bases and the J gene lost 9 bases, with 15 bases spanning the gap. The chain's CDR3 is CASSRRGGRPQHF. CDR3 coding DNA: TGTGCCAGCAGCCGACGGGGGGGTCGGCCCCAGCATTTT.

The gene calls are TRBV7-9 and TRBJ2-1; D uncertain. In germline, CDR1 is SEHNR, CDR2 FQNEAQ (reference sequence). V was trimmed by 3 bases and J by 5 bases, leaving 2 bases between them. This CDR3 is 11 amino acids long. The DNA of the CDR3 is TGTGCCAGCAGCTTGGACAATGAGCAGTTCTTC. Amino acid sequence: CASSLDNEQFF. Combining the CDR3 with reference TRBV7-9 and TRBJ2-1 gives the whole variable domain DTGVSQNPRHKITKRGQNVTFRCDPISEHNRLYWYRQTLGQGPEFLTYFQNEAQLEKSRLLSDRFSAERPKGSFSTLEIQRTEQGDSAMYLCASSLDNEQFFGPGTRLTVL.

This chain joins TRBV18 and TRBJ2-6; no firm D call. Between the trimmed V and J ends, which lost 2 bases and 0 bases, there was a span of 20 bases. The V gene's germline CDR1 is KGHSH and CDR2 LQKENI. The CDR3 consists of 20 residues. The CDR3 loop is CASSPEVSGELSSGANVLTF. The CDR3 nucleotides are TGTGCCAGCTCACCAGAAGTGTCCGGTGAATTAAGCTCTGGGGCCAACGTCCTGACTTTC. The full variable domain, with the rest looked up from reference TRBV18 and TRBJ2-6, is NAGVMQNPRHLVRRRGQEARLRCSPMKGHSHVYWYRQLPEEGLKFMVYLQKENIIDESGMPKERFSAEFPKEGPSILRIQQVVRGDSAAYFCASSPEVSGELSSGANVLTFGAGSRLTVL.

The chain links TRBV6-1 to TRBJ2-5; 8 bases fit TRBD2. The length of the CDR3 is 13 residues. The germline CDR1 and CDR2 sequences are MNHNS and SASEGT. V lost 6 bases to trimming and J lost 5 bases; unmatched junction nucleotides: 5. The CDR3: CASRGLVGETQYF. CDR3 nucleotides: TGTGCCAGCAGGGGACTAGTAGGGGAGACCCAGTACTTC.

The V call is TRBV30, the J call TRBJ1-2; D is unclear. Germline loops: CDR1 GTSNPN, CDR2 SVGIG (reference sequence). The V end lost 4 bases, the J end lost 8 bases, and 20 bases lay between the germline ends. The CDR3 totals 14 residues. The CDR3 DNA is TGTGCCTGGATTCTTGACTGGGGAAACCGCGGCTACACCTTC. Its translation is CAWILDWGNRGYTF.

The gene calls are TRBV2 and TRBJ1-3; no clear D. Germline loops: CDR1 SNHLY, CDR2 FYNNEI. The CDR3 contains 15 residues. The V and J ends lost 2 bases and 2 bases respectively, with 10 bases between them. DNA of the CDR3: TGTGCCAGCAGTGAAATGGCATTGACTGGAAACACCATATATTTT. Protein: CASSEMALTGNTIYF.

The rearrangement links TRBV21-1 to TRBJ2-7; TRBD1, the table's D call, lacks a check against the DNA. TRBV21-1 is a pseudogene locus. The CDR3 has 18 amino acids. This CDR3 is CASSKIPSGTLSSYEQYF. DNA for the CDR3: TGTGCCAGCAGCAAAATCCCCTCCGGGACACTAAGCTCCTACGAGCAGTACTTC.

The chain combines TRBV10-2 with TRBJ1-3; D gene ambiguous. There are 14 residues in the CDR3. Germline assignment: CDR1 WSHSY and CDR2 SAAADI. Trimming pared 6 bases from V and 0 bases from J, leaving 9 bases between. The CDR3 DNA reads TGCGCCAGCAGGCCGATGAGCTCTGGAAACACCATATATTTT. It codes for CASRPMSSGNTIYF.

The rearrangement uses TRBV18 and TRBJ2-5, with D unresolved. The CDR3 length is 16 residues. V dropped 2 bases and J dropped 2 bases, with 15 bases sitting between them. CDR1 and CDR2 from the germline V gene are KGHSH and LQKENI. CDR3 nucleotides: TGTGCCAGCTCACCATTGGTCAACACACCTCAAGAGACCCAGTACTTC. It specifies CASSPLVNTPQETQYF. The full variable domain, its missing parts supplied by reference TRBV18 and TRBJ2-5, is NAGVMQNPRHLVRRRGQEARLRCSPMKGHSHVYWYRQLPEEGLKFMVYLQKENIIDESGMPKERFSAEFPKEGPSILRIQQVVRGDSAAYFCASSPLVNTPQETQYFGPGTRLLVL.

The J gene is TRBJ1-1, the V gene TRBV6-5; a possible D gene is TRBD1 (5 bases). Germline CDR1 MNHEY, CDR2 SVGAGI. V lost 5 bases to trimming and J lost 8 bases, with 21 bases between them. This CDR3 has 15 amino acids. The CDR3 reads CASSQIPGQGSEAFF. The CDR3 bases are TGTGCCAGCAGTCAAATCCCCGGACAAGGCAGCGAAGCTTTCTTT.